What follows are 27 T cell receptor beta chains derived from one specimen sequenced in a study of shared clonotypes between healthy human individuals. CD8 cells regarded as naive lacked CD45RO, were positively chosen for CCR7, and omitted terminally differentiated effector memory CD45RA+ cells. Here immunoSEQ multiplex PCR was the method, and the copy in TCRdb shows in-frame clones only, minus some. This sample has hundreds of thousands of clones, with about 91% found just once. Source material: naive CD8+ T cells sorted from blood. The receptors here all came from a man aged 25-40 years in good health.

The chain has TRBV11-3 and TRBJ2-7; D possibly matches TRBD1 or TRBD2 (5 bases each). CDR3 length equals 16 residues. V lost 5 bases, J lost 5 bases, and 22 bases lay in between. CDR1 and CDR2 from the germline V gene are SGHNT and YENEEA. In DNA, the CDR3 is TGTGCCAGCAGCGTAGGATCCCGGGACCCATACGACGAGCAGTACTTC. Protein: CASSVGSRDPYDEQYF.

The chain joins TRBV6-6 to TRBJ2-5; D is ambiguous. The CDR3 contains 14 residues. Trimming cost V 2 bases and J 5 bases, with 12 bases left between them. CDR1 MNHNY and CDR2 SVGAGI come from the germline V gene (reference sequence). CDR3 amino acids: CASSYIRDRETQYF. The CDR3 DNA follows: TGTGCCAGCAGTTACATAAGGGATCGGGAGACCCAGTACTTC.

The V gene is TRBV2, the J gene TRBJ2-3; D call uncertain. Germline CDR1 and CDR2: SNHLY and FYNNEI. The CDR3 runs 15 residues. Trimming removed 3 bases from V and 2 bases from J, with 12 bases in between. CDR3 sequence: CASSDVAGNTDTQYF. The CDR3 DNA sequence: TGTGCCAGCAGTGATGTTGCAGGAAACACAGATACGCAGTATTTT.

The chain is built from TRBV27 and TRBJ2-3, with 13 bases aligning to TRBD2. The germline CDR1 and CDR2 sequences are MNHEY and SMNVEV (reference sequence). The CDR3 is 16 amino acids. V was pared by 4 bases and J by 2 bases, with 3 bases of the junction left unmatched. The CDR3 sequence is CASSSLAGGFTDTQYF. DNA for the CDR3: TGTGCCAGCAGTTCACTAGCGGGAGGGTTCACAGATACGCAGTATTTT.

The DNA of the CDR3 is TGTGCCATCAGTGACAGAGGACAGACCGTTAACTATGGCTACACCTTC. Amino acids: CAISDRGQTVNYGYTF. This chain uses TRBV10-3 with TRBJ1-2, with D possibly being TRBD1 (6 bases). Germline V gives CDR1 ENHRY, CDR2 SYGVKD. The CDR3 totals 16 residues. Trimming shortened V by 3 bases and J by 1 base, and 15 bases separated the two germline ends.

This clone has a single count. This chain connects TRBV7-8 to TRBJ2-7, with D possibly TRBD2 on 6 matching bases. The CDR3 sequence is 15 residues long. V was trimmed by 5 bases and J by 2 bases, leaving 16 bases between them. Germline CDR1 SGHVS, CDR2 FQNEAQ. The CDR3 loop is CASSPPARGTYEQYF. In DNA, the CDR3 is TGTGCCAGCAGCCCTCCGGCCCGCGGGACCTACGAGCAGTACTTC.

This chain joins TRBV7-9 and TRBJ2-7; D is unresolved. CDR3 length equals 12 residues. Germline CDR1 SEHNR, CDR2 FQNEAQ (reference sequence). The V gene lost 9 bases and the J gene lost 0 bases, with 9 bases spanning the gap. The chain's CDR3 is CASETSSYEQYF. The DNA of the CDR3 is TGTGCCAGTGAAACGAGCTCCTACGAGCAGTACTTC.

This sequence joins TRBV11-2 and TRBJ2-1; TRBD2 aligns across 8 bases. The junction had 0 bases not matched to a gene; V was cut back by 2 bases and J by 0 bases. The CDR3 runs 15 residues. Germline CDR1 SGHAT, CDR2 FQNNGV. CDR3 DNA: TGTGCCAGCAGCTTACTAGCGGGCTCCTACAATGAGCAGTTCTTC. Translated: CASSLLAGSYNEQFF.

The J gene is TRBJ2-3, the V gene TRBV27; 7 nucleotides agree with TRBD2. The CDR3 sequence is 15 residues long. Germline V gene sequence: CDR1 MNHEY, CDR2 SMNVEV (reference sequence). After removal of 4 bases from V and 7 bases from J, the junction contained 11 bases not matched to a gene. The DNA for the CDR3 is TGTGCCAGCAGTTCACCGGGAGGATCGTTTAATACGCAGTATTTT. It is translated as CASSSPGGSFNTQYF.

V gene TRBV2 combines with J gene TRBJ1-1; D gene uncertain. The CDR3 contains 12 residues. V was clipped by 10 bases and J by 1 base, with 10 bases between them. The V gene's germline CDR1 is SNHLY and CDR2 FYNNEI. CDR3 sequence: CATGRSNTEAFF. The DNA for the CDR3 is TGTGCCACCGGAAGGTCGAACACTGAAGCTTTCTTT.

The chain joins TRBV4-2 to TRBJ1-4, with a possible D match to TRBD1 (5 bases). CDR1 and CDR2 (germline): LGHNA, YNFKEQ. The length of the CDR3 is 15 residues. Trimming removed 2 bases at V and 1 base at J, with 8 bases between. The CDR3 DNA reads as TGTGCCAGCAGCCAACCTGGGGGAACTAATGAAAAACTGTTTTTT. Protein sequence: CASSQPGGTNEKLFF.

The chain carries TRBV29-1 and TRBJ2-7, with D possibly TRBD2 on 6 matching bases. The CDR3 has 13 residues. Germline lookup yields CDR1 SQVTM and CDR2 ANQGSEA. Trimming took 6 bases from V and 3 from J, leaving 15 bases between them. The DNA of the CDR3 is TGCAGCGTCCACCGGGGGTCAGGCTACGAGCAGTACTTC. Translating gives CSVHRGSGYEQYF.

The chain uses TRBV6-1 and TRBJ2-3, with 9 bases lining up with TRBD1. The length of the CDR3 is 15 residues. Germline trimming cut 3 bases from V and 2 bases from J; bases unmatched to any gene: 3. The germline V gene has CDR1 MNHNS and CDR2 SASEGT. This CDR3 is CASSDRQGVTDTQYF. The CDR3 DNA follows: TGTGCCAGCAGTGATCGACAGGGGGTCACAGATACGCAGTATTTT.

The gene calls are TRBV30 and TRBJ2-7, with TRBD2 as a possible D gene (6 bases). The germline V gene encodes CDR1 GTSNPN and CDR2 SVGIG (reference sequence). The CDR3 contains 14 residues. Trimming took 5 bases from V and 0 from J, leaving 14 bases between them. The CDR3 coding sequence is TGTGCCTGGGCCCGGGACTCCGGCTCCTACGAGCAGTACTTC. This codes for CAWARDSGSYEQYF.

This clone came up a few times. The chain combines TRBV28 with TRBJ1-2; 8 bases fit TRBD1. This CDR3 region has 15 residues. The germline V gene has CDR1 MDHEN and CDR2 SYDVKM. V gave up 5 bases and J gave up 2 bases; unmatched junction bases: 7. CDR3 bases: TGTGCCAGCAGTCAACCCACAGGGGGAAACTATGGCTACACCTTC. Its protein is CASSQPTGGNYGYTF.

The chain employs TRBV18 and TRBJ1-5, with 9 bases that match TRBD1. The CDR3 loop spans 16 amino acids. J lost 4 bases, V lost 3 bases, and 7 bases had no gene match. Germline assignment: CDR1 KGHSH and CDR2 LQKENI. CDR3 amino acids: CASSPTSGTGNQPQHF. CDR3 bases: TGTGCCAGCTCACCGACCTCGGGGACAGGGAATCAGCCCCAGCATTTT.

The genes are TRBV28 and TRBJ2-2, with no clear D. From germline, CDR1 is MDHEN and CDR2 SYDVKM. The CDR3 covers 12 residues. V lost 4 bases and J 8 bases, leaving 8 bases between the germline ends. The CDR3 DNA reads TGTGCCAGCAGTTGGACGAGGGGGGAGCTGTTTTTT. Its protein product is CASSWTRGELFF.

The CDR3 DNA is TGTGCCAGCTCACTAGCGGATGTGGCCACAGATACGCAGTATTTT. Protein sequence: CASSLADVATDTQYF. The chain carries TRBV18 and TRBJ2-3; tentatively, D is TRBD2 (6 bases). Trimming stripped 4 bases from V and 2 bases from J, with 13 bases between. This CDR3 comprises 15 residues. From germline, CDR1 is KGHSH and CDR2 LQKENI.

The CDR3 DNA reads as TGTGCCAGCAGCTTAGCCGCGGGAGAGGGTGGCACAGATACGCAGTATTTT. Protein product: CASSLAAGEGGTDTQYF. The rearrangement links TRBV7-6 to TRBJ2-3; 7 bases fit TRBD2. Germline CDR1 SGHVS, CDR2 FNYEAQ. With V trimmed by 0 bases and J by 1 base, 7 bases remained unmatched. This CDR3 has 17 amino acids.

The rearrangement uses TRBV4-1 and TRBJ2-4; D unresolved. CDR3 length: 14 residues. In germline, CDR1 is MGHRA, CDR2 YSYEKL. Deletions cut 4 bases from V and 4 bases from J, with 11 bases between. The CDR3 region is CASSPRTTKNIQYF. The DNA of the CDR3 is TGCGCCAGCAGCCCAAGAACTACTAAAAACATTCAGTACTTC.

J is TRBJ2-3 and V is TRBV28; D ambiguous. This CDR3 is built from 13 residues. V lost 4 bases to trimming and J lost 2 bases, with 7 bases between them. From germline, CDR1 is MDHEN and CDR2 SYDVKM. CDR3 DNA: TGTGCCAGCAGTTCCCTTGACACAGATACGCAGTATTTT. Amino acid sequence: CASSSLDTDTQYF.

The genes are TRBV2 and TRBJ2-7; D is unresolved. Germline CDR1 and CDR2: SNHLY and FYNNEI. With 3 bases removed from V and 7 bases from J, the gap between germline ends came to 7 bases. This CDR3 has 11 amino acids. For the CDR3, the DNA is TGTGCCAGCAGTGATGGGTCTGAGCAGTACTTC. Its translation is CASSDGSEQYF.

This clone was seen once. The V call is TRBV29-1, the J call TRBJ2-1; possible D gene TRBD2, 5 bases. The CDR3 extends over 17 amino acids. V lost 3 bases and J 9 bases, leaving 27 bases between the germline ends. Germline loops: CDR1 SQVTM, CDR2 ANQGSEA. For the CDR3, the DNA is TGCAGCGTTGAGGGGATCCCCAGCGTAGGATTTCGGGGTGAGCAGTTCTTC. Residues: CSVEGIPSVGFRGEQFF.

In its sample, this clone was seen a few times. One end of the junction fails to match germline, which may point to a read error. The rearrangement uses TRBV7-4 and TRBJ2-4; D could derive from TRBD1 or TRBD2 (5 bases each). The germline CDR1 and CDR2 sequences are SGHVT and SQSDAQ. The CDR3 has 10 residues. The CDR3, as DNA: TGTGCCAGCAGCTTGGGGGTTCAGAACTTC. Translation gives CASSLGVQNF.

The chain couples TRBV5-8 to TRBJ1-5; 8 positions agree with TRBD1. Germline V gene data show CDR1 as SGHTS and CDR2 as YDEGEE. This CDR3 is built from 15 residues. With 0 bases clipped from V and 4 bases from J, the junction kept 3 bases outside the gene matches. CDR3 sequence: CASSLVDRENQPQHF. CDR3 nucleotides: TGTGCCAGCAGCTTGGTGGACAGGGAGAATCAGCCCCAGCATTTT.

In regard to this clone: This may be a read error: a much more frequent sequence differs by one nucleotide. V gene TRBV19 combines with J gene TRBJ1-1; a possible D gene is TRBD1 (5 bases). V lost 3 bases and J lost 1, with 6 bases in between. CDR3 size: 13 residues. Germline V gene data show CDR1 as LNHDA and CDR2 as SQIVND (reference sequence). The CDR3 region is CASSMQGNTEAFF. The CDR3 DNA sequence: TGTGCCAGTAGTATGCAGGGGAACACTGAAGCTTTCTTT.

The chain carries TRBV2 and TRBJ2-1, with TRBD1 matching over 7 bases. V lost 6 bases and J lost 9; bases outside the gene matches: 11. Germline V gives CDR1 SNHLY, CDR2 FYNNEI. CDR3 length: 14 residues. The CDR3 spells CASRRPDRLVEQFF. The CDR3 DNA reads as TGTGCCAGCAGACGACCGGACAGGCTGGTTGAGCAGTTCTTC.